Sequencing of this TCR beta chain was carried out in a study of early stage breast cancer tumors. Study context: Each sample averaged roughly 10-fold read coverage.

Notes on the study in general: Tumor and normal breast were distinguished via blood comparison in about 90% of the 16 patients.

This CDR3 comprises 12 residues. Trimming pared 4 bases from V and 3 bases from J, leaving 6 bases between. Germline V CDR1 and CDR2: MDHEN, SYDVKM. Details on this clone: As yet, its antigen is unknown.

The repertoire was sequenced with immunoSEQ multiplex PCR; TCRdb's copy has only in-frame clones and lacks some. The data show some 30,000 clones, almost 85% seen once. The chain has TRBV28 and TRBJ1-2, with D possibly being TRBD1 (6 bases). Sequenced material: blood. The sequence was obtained from a person in their fifties or sixties with breast cancer. CDR3 loop: CASSSGDYGYTF. The CDR3 DNA is TGTGCCAGCAGTTCAGGGGACTATGGCTACACCTTC.